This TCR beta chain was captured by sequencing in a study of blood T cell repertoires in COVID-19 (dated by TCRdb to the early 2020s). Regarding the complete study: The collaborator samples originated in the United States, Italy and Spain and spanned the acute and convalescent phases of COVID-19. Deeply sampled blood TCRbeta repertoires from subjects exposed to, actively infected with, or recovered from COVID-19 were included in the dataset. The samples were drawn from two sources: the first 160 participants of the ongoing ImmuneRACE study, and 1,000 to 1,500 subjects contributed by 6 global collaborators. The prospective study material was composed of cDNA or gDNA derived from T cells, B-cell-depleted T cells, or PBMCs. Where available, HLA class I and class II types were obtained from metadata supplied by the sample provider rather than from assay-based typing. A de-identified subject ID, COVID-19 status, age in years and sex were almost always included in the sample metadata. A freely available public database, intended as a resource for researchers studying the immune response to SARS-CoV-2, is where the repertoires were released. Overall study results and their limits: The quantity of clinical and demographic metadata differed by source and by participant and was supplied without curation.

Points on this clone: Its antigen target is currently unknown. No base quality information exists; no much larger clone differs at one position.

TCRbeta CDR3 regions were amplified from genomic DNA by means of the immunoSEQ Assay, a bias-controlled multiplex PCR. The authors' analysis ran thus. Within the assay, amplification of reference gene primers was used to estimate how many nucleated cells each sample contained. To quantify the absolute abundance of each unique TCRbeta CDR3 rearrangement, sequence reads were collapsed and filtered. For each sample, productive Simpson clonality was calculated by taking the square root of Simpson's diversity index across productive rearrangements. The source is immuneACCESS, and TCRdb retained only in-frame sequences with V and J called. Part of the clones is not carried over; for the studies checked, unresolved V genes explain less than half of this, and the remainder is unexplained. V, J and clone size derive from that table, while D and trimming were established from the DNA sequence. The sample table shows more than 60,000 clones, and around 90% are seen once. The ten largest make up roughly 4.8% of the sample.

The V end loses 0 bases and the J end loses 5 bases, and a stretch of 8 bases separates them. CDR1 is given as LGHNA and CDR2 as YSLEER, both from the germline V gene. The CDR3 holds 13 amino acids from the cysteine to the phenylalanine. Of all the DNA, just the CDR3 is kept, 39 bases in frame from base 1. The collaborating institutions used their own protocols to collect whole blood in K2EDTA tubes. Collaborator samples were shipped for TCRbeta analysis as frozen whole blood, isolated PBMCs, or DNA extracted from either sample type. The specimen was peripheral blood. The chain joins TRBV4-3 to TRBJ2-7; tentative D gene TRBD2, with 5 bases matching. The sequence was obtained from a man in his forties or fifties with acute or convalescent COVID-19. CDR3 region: CASSQDTSDEQYF. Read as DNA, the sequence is TGCGCCAGCAGCCAAGACACTAGTGACGAGCAGTACTTC.